This T cell receptor (beta chain) was documented in a study of cytomegalovirus exposure and HLA in healthy donors. Study-level information: A prior analysis found about 120 million unique TCR beta sequences from 150 million to 200 million T cells. Study outcomes and limitations: A cluster of highly shared sequence variants was likely a sequencing artifact. Association of a missense DCLRE1C variant with TCR beta V- and J-gene trimming was reported in a later analysis.

Use of 60 Vbeta and 13 Jbeta primers characterized the PCR. TCRdb keeps only in-frame clones here, not all; method: immunoSEQ multiplex PCR. Of over 100,000 clones listed, roughly 79% were seen once; the top ten hold around 1.5%. Healthy individuals who donated bone marrow served as the donors. J lost 5 bases, V lost 4 bases, and 4 bases had no gene match. The CDR3 sequence is 15 residues long. Germline CDR1 SGHTA, CDR2 FQGTGA. This clone was picked up one time. No antigen is known for it. The material sequenced was PBMCs. The chain links TRBV7-3 to TRBJ2-1, with 11 bases lining up with TRBD1. The clonotype comes from a woman aged 40 to 49 in good health and CMV-seronegative. CDR3 coding DNA: TGTGCCAGCAGCTCGGACAGGGGGCTCGACAATGAGCAGTTCTTC. Protein sequence: CASSSDRGLDNEQFF.